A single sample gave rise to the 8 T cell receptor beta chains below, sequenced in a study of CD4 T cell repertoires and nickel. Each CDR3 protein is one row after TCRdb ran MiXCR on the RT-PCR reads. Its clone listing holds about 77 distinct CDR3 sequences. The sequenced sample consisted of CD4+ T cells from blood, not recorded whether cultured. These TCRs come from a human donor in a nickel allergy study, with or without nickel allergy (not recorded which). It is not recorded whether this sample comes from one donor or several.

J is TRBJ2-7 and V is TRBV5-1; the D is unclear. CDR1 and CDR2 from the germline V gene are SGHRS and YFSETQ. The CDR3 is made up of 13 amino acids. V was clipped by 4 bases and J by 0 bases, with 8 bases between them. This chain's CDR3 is CASSLASSYEQYF. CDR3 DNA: TGCGCCAGCAGCCTGGCTAGCTCCTACGAGCAGTACTTC.

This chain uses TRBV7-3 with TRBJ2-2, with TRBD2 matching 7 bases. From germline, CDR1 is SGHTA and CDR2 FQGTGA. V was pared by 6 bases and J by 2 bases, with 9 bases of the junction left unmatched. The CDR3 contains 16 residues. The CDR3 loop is CASSFLGGGNTGELFF. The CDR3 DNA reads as TGTGCCAGCAGTTTTCTTGGCGGGGGAAACACCGGGGAGCTGTTTTTT.

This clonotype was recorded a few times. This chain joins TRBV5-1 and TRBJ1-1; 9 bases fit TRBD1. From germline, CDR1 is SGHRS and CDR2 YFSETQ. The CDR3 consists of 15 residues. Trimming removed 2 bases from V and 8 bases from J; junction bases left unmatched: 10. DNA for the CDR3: TGCGCCAGCAGCTTACGAACAGGGGGCGCGGGCGAAGCTTTCTTT. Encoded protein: CASSLRTGGAGEAFF.

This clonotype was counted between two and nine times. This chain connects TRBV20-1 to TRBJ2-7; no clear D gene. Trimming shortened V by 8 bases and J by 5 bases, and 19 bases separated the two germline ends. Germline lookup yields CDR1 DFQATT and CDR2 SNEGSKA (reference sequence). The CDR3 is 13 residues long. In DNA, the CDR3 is TGCAGTCGAAGTAACAATCCCCTCGACGAGCAGTACTTC. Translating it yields CSRSNNPLDEQYF.

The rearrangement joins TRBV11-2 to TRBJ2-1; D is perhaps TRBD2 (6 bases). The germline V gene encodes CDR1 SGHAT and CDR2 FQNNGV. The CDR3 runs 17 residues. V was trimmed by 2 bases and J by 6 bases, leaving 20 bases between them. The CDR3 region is CASSLHWDSIGGNEQFF. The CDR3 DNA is TGTGCCAGCAGCTTACACTGGGACTCCATAGGAGGCAATGAGCAGTTCTTC.

In DNA form, the CDR3 reads TGCGCCAGCAGCCAAGAAGGGCAAATATACCTAGGTCAGCCCCAGCATTTT. Its protein is CASSQEGQIYLGQPQHF. The V call is TRBV4-1, the J call TRBJ1-5; the D is unclear. CDR3 length: 17 residues. Per germline, CDR1 MGHRA and CDR2 YSYEKL. Trimming left V 0 bases short and J 6 bases short, with 18 bases between.

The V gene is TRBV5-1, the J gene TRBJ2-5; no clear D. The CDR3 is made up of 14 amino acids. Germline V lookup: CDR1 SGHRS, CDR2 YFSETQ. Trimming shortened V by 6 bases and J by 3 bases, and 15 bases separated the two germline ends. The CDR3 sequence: CASTSRALEETQYF. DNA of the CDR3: TGCGCCAGCACCTCTAGGGCCTTGGAAGAGACCCAGTACTTC.

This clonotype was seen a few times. DNA of the CDR3: TGCAGCGTTGGGGGACAGAACTATGGCTACACCTTC. This codes for CSVGGQNYGYTF. The chain has TRBV29-1 and TRBJ1-2, with 7 bases that match TRBD1. Trimming cost V 4 bases and J 2 bases; bases outside gene matches: 1. This CDR3 has 12 amino acids. Germline-derived CDR1 and CDR2 are SQVTM and ANQGSEA.